This TCR beta chain comes out of a study of T cell changes during pregnancy in multiple sclerosis. The protocol was immunoSEQ multiplex PCR, while the TCRdb copy is restricted to in-frame clones and leaves out a portion. The sample holds about 40,000 clones, about 88% seen once. The germline V gene encodes CDR1 GTSNPN and CDR2 SVGIG (reference sequence). There are 20 residues in the CDR3. Unmatched junction bases numbered 17, after V lost 0 bases and J lost 3 bases. Source: CD4+ T cells from peripheral blood mononuclear cells, taken in the first trimester of pregnancy. The clonotype was recovered from a female donor with multiple sclerosis, enrolled in a pregnancy study. The J gene is TRBJ2-1, the V gene TRBV30, with TRBD1 matching over 10 bases. CDR3 DNA: TGTGCCTGGAGTGTCTACGGGACAGGGGATGCTTGGAACTTCTACAATGAGCAGTTCTTC. It specifies CAWSVYGTGDAWNFYNEQFF. Together with reference TRBV30 and TRBJ2-1, the CDR3 gives the full variable domain: SQTIHQWPATLVQPVGSPLSLECTVEGTSNPNLYWYRQAAGRGLQLLFYSVGIGQISSEVPQNLSASRPQDRQFILSSKKLLLSDSGFYLCAWSVYGTGDAWNFYNEQFFGPGTRLTVL.